Detailed here is one T cell receptor beta chain. No antigen is known for it. Per-base qualities were not stored, and no clone one base away is much larger. The sample is drawn from a study of blood T cell repertoires in COVID-19 (TCRdb year 2020). Looking at the study overall: The collaborator samples originated in the United States, Italy and Spain and spanned the acute and convalescent phases of COVID-19. The prospective study material was composed of cDNA or gDNA derived from T cells, B-cell-depleted T cells, or PBMCs. Subjects who had been exposed to COVID-19, were actively infected with it, or had recovered from it provided the deeply sampled blood TCRbeta repertoires that made up the dataset. A freely available public database, intended as a resource for researchers studying the immune response to SARS-CoV-2, is where the repertoires were released. Samples came from the ongoing ImmuneRACE study (first 160 participants) plus 1,254 subjects from 6 global collaborators. Nearly every sample came with metadata listing a de-identified subject ID, COVID-19 status, age in years and sex. Where available, HLA class I and class II types were obtained from metadata supplied by the sample provider rather than from assay-based typing. The full study reports these points: Clinical and demographic metadata were provided uncurated, with the amount varying by source and participant.

The V end gives up 9 bases and the J end 5 bases, leaving 12 bases in the junction not matched to a gene. The germline V gene (reference sequence) specifies MNHEY as CDR1 and SMNVEV as CDR2. The CDR3 numbers 14 residues from cysteine through phenylalanine. Only CDR3 DNA remains: 42 bases, in frame from the first base. TCRbeta CDR3 regions were amplified from genomic DNA by means of the immunoSEQ Assay, a bias-controlled multiplex PCR. The paper's data handling went like this. The number of nucleated cells in each sample was estimated by amplification of reference gene primers within the assay. Sequence reads were collapsed and filtered to measure the absolute abundance of every unique TCRbeta CDR3 rearrangement. For each sample, productive Simpson clonality was calculated as the square root of Simpson's diversity index over productive rearrangements. In TCRdb, the immuneACCESS table is reduced to in-frame sequences with V and J assigned. These tables do not hold every clone; where another copy was compared, an unresolved V gene accounts for under half, and the others remain unexplained. V, J and clone size were drawn from that table, and D and trimming were deduced from the DNA. Recorded for this sample are 30,000 to 35,000 clones; roughly 93% of them occurred a single time. Under 6.5% of the sample is taken by the ten largest.

The collaborating institutions used their own protocols to collect whole blood in K2EDTA tubes. Collaborator samples were shipped for TCRbeta analysis as frozen whole blood, isolated PBMCs, or DNA extracted from either sample type. This clonotype was sampled from a human donor in a cohort sampled during active COVID-19. Source material: peripheral blood. The rearranged segments are TRBV27 and TRBJ2-7, with 8 central nucleotides matching TRBD1. Here is the DNA: TGTGCCAGGAAATTCTGGACAGGGAGAAACGAGCAGTACTTC. This sequence encodes CARKFWTGRNEQYF.